This T cell receptor beta chain appears in the sequencing data of a study of cytomegalovirus exposure and HLA in healthy donors. PCR amplification relied on 60 Vbeta primers (plus 13 Jbeta primers). Sequenced by immunoSEQ multiplex PCR; TCRdb stores in-frame clones only, minus some. The repertoire holds 160,000 or so clones, around 83% seen once, with about 4% in the top ten. Sample: PBMCs. This receptor was obtained from a man aged 50 to 59 in good health and CMV-seropositive.

CDR3 sequence reads: CASSVDPPGRGPSETDTQYF. The CDR3 DNA reads TGTGCCAGCAGCGTAGACCCCCCGGGCAGAGGGCCCTCGGAGACAGATACGCAGTATTTT. This chain joins TRBV9 and TRBJ2-3; weak D call: TRBD2 (5 bases). The CDR3 totals 20 residues. The germline V gene encodes CDR1 SGDLS and CDR2 YYNGEE. V lost 0 bases to trimming and J lost 3 bases, with 26 bases between them.